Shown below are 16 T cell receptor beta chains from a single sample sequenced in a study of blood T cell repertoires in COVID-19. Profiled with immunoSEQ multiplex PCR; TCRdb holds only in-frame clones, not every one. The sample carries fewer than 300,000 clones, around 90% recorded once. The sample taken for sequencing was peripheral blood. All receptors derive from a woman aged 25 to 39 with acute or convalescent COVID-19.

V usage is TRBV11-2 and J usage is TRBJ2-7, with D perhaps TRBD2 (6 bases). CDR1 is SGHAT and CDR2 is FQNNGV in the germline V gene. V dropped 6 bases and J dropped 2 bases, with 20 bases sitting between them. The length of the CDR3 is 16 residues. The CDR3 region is CASSYSSGSPTYEQYF. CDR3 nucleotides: TGTGCCAGCAGTTACTCCTCCGGGAGTCCCACCTACGAGCAGTACTTC.

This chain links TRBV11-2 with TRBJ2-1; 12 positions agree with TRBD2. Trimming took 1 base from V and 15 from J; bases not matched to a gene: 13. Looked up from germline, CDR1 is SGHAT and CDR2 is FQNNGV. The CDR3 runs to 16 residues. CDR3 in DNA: TGTGCCAGCAGCTTAGGCCTAGCGGGAGGGCTTATCTATTGGTTCTTC. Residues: CASSLGLAGGLIYWFF.

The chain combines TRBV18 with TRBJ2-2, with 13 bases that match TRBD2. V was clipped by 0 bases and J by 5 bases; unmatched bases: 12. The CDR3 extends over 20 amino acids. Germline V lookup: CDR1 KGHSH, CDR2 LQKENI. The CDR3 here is CASSPPNPGLAGRGTGELFF. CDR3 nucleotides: TGTGCCAGCTCACCACCAAATCCGGGACTAGCGGGGAGAGGTACCGGGGAGCTGTTTTTT.

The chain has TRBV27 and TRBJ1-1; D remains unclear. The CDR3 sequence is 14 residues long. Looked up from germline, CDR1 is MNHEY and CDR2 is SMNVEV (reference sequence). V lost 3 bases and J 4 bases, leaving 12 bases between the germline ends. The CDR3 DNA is TGTGCCAGCAGTTTCCAGGTATTAGGCACTGAAGCTTTCTTT. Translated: CASSFQVLGTEAFF.

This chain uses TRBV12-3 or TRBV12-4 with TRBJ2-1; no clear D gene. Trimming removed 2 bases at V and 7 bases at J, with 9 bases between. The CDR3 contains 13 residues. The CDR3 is CASSLLGSNEQFF. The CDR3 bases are TGTGCCAGCAGTTTACTAGGTTCAAATGAGCAGTTCTTC.

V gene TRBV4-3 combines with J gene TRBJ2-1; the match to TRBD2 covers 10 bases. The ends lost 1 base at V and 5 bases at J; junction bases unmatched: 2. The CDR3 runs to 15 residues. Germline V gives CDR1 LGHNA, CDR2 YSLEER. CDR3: CASSQGTSGHNEQFF. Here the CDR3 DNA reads TGCGCCAGCAGCCAAGGGACTAGCGGTCACAATGAGCAGTTCTTC.

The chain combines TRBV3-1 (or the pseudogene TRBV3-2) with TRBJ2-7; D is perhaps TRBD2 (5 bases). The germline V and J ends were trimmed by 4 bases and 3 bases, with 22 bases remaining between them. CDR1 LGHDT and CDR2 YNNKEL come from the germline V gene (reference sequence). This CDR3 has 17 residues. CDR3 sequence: CASSPHRGLGSDYEQYF. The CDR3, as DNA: TGTGCCAGCAGCCCCCACCGGGGATTAGGGAGCGACTACGAGCAGTACTTC.

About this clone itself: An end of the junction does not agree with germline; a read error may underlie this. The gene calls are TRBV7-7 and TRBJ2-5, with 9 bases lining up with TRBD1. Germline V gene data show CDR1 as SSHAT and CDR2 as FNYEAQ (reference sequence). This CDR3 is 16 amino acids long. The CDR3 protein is CASSFDYRGRQETQYF. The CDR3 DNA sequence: TGTGCTAGCAGCTTCGATTACAGGGGGCGACAAGAGACCCAGTACTTC. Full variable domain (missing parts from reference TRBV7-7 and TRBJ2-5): GAGVSQSPRYKVTKRGQDVTLRCDPISSHATLYWYQQALGQGPEFLTYFNYEAQPDKSGLPSDRFSAERPEGSISTLTIQRTEQRDSAMYRCASSFDYRGRQETQYFGPGTRLLVL.

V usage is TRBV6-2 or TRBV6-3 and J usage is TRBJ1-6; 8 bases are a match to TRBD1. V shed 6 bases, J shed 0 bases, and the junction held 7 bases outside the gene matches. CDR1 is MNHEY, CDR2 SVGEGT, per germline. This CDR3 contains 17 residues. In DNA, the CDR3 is TGTGCCAGCAGCCCCCACAGGGGGACCTCCTATAATTCACCCCTCCACTTT. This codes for CASSPHRGTSYNSPLHF.

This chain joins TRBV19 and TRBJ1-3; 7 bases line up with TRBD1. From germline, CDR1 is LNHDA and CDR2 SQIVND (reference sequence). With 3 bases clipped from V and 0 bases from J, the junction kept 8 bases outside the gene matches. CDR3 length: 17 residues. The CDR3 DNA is TGTGCCAGTAGTATCCGGAGACAGGGTCGCTCTGGAAACACCATATATTTT. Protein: CASSIRRQGRSGNTIYF.

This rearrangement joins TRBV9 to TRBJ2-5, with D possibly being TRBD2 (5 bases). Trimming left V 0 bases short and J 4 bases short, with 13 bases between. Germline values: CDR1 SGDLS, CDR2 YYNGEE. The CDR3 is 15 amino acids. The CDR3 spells CASSVAVGVGETQYF. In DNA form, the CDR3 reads TGTGCCAGCAGCGTAGCTGTGGGAGTGGGAGAGACCCAGTACTTC.

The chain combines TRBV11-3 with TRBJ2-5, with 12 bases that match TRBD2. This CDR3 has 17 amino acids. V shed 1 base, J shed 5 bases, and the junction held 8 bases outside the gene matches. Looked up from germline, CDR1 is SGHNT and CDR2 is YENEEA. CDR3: CASSLGNGLAGRETQYF. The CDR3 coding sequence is TGTGCCAGCAGCTTAGGGAACGGACTAGCGGGAAGGGAGACCCAGTACTTC.

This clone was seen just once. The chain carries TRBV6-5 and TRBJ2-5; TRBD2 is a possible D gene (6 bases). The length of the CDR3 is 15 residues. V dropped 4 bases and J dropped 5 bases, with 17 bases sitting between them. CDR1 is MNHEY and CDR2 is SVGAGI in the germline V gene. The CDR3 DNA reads TGTGCCAGCAGTTCTACTCGGGACTTGGCGGAGACCCAGTACTTC. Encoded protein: CASSSTRDLAETQYF.

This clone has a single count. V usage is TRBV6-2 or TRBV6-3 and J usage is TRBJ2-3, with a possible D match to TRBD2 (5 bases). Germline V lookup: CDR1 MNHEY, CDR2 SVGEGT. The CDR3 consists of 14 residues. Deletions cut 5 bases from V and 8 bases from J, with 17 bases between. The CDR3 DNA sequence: TGTGCCAGCAGTGCAGCTCGCGGCCGGGGTACGCAGTATTTT. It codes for CASSAARGRGTQYF.

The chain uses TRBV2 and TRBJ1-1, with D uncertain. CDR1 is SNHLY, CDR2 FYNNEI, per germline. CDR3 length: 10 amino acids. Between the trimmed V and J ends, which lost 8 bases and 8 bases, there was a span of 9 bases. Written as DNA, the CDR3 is TGTGCCAGCTATTACAGAGAAGCTTTCTTT. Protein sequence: CASYYREAFF. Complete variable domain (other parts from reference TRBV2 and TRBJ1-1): EPEVTQTPSHQVTQMGQEVILRCVPISNHLYFYWYRQILGQKVEFLVSFYNNEISEKSEIFDDQFSVERPDGSNFTLKIRSTKLEDSAMYFCASYYREAFFGQGTRLTVV.

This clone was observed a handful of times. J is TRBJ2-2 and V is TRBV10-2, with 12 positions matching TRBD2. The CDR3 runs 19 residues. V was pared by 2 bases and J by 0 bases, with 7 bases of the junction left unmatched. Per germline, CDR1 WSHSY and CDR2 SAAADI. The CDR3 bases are TGCGCCAGCAGTGAGAAAACTAGCGGGAGGCCGTCGAACACCGGGGAGCTGTTTTTT. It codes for CASSEKTSGRPSNTGELFF.